Listed below are T cell receptor beta chains from one sample, sequenced in a study of blood T cells in healthy people across ages. TCRdb reprocessed the 5' RACE reads with MiXCR, giving one entry per CDR3 protein. The sample has under 2 million distinct CDR3 sequences; about 32% are singletons. Sequencing was done on a sample of blood. The receptors originated from a woman under 40 in good health. Both conserved end residues are part of each CDR3. A D gene is named only where the DNA matches it firmly. Clone size is stated in some rows and not others, as once, few, many or a class when expanded.

D gene	clone size	V gene	J gene	CDR3 length	CDR3 DNA	CDR3 protein
TRBD1	-	TRBV12-3/TRBV12-4	TRBJ2-3	16	TGTGCCAGCAGTTTAGTAGGGATTTACAGGGGCGATACGCAGTATTTT	CASSLVGIYRGDTQYF
-	-	TRBV4-1	TRBJ1-1	14	TGCGCCAGCAGCCCGCTTTCAGGGAACACTGAAGCTTTCTTT	CASSPLSGNTEAFF
-	few	TRBV12-3/TRBV12-4	TRBJ1-1	14	TGTGCCAGCAGTTTTACCCAATATATCACTGAAGCTTTCTTT	CASSFTQYITEAFF
TRBD2	-	TRBV15	TRBJ2-1	17	TGTGCCACCAGCAGAGGGGCCCTTCGGGGGGGCGGTGATGAGCAGTTCTTC	CATSRGALRGGGDEQFF
-	-	TRBV28	TRBJ1-5	15	TGTGCCAGCAGTTTAGAAAGGCCGATCAATCAGCCCCAGCATTTT	CASSLERPINQPQHF
TRBD2	-	TRBV5-1	TRBJ2-7	17	TGCGCCAGCAGCTTGGGCGCGGGAGGGATACGTAGCTACGAGCAGTACTTC	CASSLGAGGIRSYEQYF
-	few	TRBV20-1	TRBJ2-1	13	TGCAGTGCTAGACTCGGGGTTGGACATGAGCAGTTCTTC	CSARLGVGHEQFF
-	-	TRBV3-1	TRBJ2-7	15	TGTGCCAGCAGCCAATTCGGTGCCGGAGGGTACGAGCAGTACTTC	CASSQFGAGGYEQYF
-	many	TRBV27	TRBJ2-7	13	TGTGCCAGCAGTGCAGGGGCGGACTACGAGCAGTACTTC	CASSAGADYEQYF
-	few	TRBV20-1	TRBJ2-1	12	TGCAGTGGAGGGGGAGCTTACAATGAGCAGTTCTTC	CSGGGAYNEQFF
-	-	TRBV30	TRBJ1-1	11	TGTGCCTGGACACTTGACTACGAAGCTTTCTTT	CAWTLDYEAFF
-	few	TRBV12-3/TRBV12-4	TRBJ2-5	14	TGTGCCAGCAGTTTCCGTCCCACAGGAGGGACCCAGTACTTC	CASSFRPTGGTQYF
-	few	TRBV12-3/TRBV12-4	TRBJ1-1	15	TGTGCCAGCAGTTTATCGGGCCTCAAGGGCCCTGAAGCTTTCTTT	CASSLSGLKGPEAFF
TRBD2	few	TRBV13	TRBJ2-7	13	TGTGCCAGCAGCTTAAGCGGGAGGGGCGAGCAGTACTTC	CASSLSGRGEQYF
TRBD2	-	TRBV4-1	TRBJ2-1	16	TGCGCCAGCAGCCATGGTAGCGGGAGGGCAAACAATGAGCAGTTCTTC	CASSHGSGRANNEQFF
TRBD2	-	TRBV20-1	TRBJ2-3	15	TGCAGTGCTAGAGATGGGGCGGGGGGCTCACATACGCAGTATTTT	CSARDGAGGSHTQYF
TRBD2	-	TRBV4-1	TRBJ2-3	17	TGCGCCAGCAGCCCTCTCGGGAGCGGGAGAGTTGTAGATACGCAGTATTTT	CASSPLGSGRVVDTQYF
-	-	TRBV27	TRBJ2-7	15	TGTGCCAGCAGTACTTCCGGGACACCCTATCGGGAGCAGTACTTC	CASSTSGTPYREQYF
TRBD2	many	TRBV7-3	TRBJ2-3	14	TGTGCCAGCAGCCCAGGGACTAGCGGGGATACGCAGTATTTT	CASSPGTSGDTQYF
-	-	TRBV20-1	TRBJ2-1	15	TGCAGTGCTACACCGTCGAGGGGGATTTACAATGAGCAGTTCTTC	CSATPSRGIYNEQFF
TRBD2	few	TRBV20-1	TRBJ2-7	18	TGCAGTTCTTTAGGCGGGACTAGCGGGGGGGAATGGTCGTACGAGCAGTACTTC	CSSLGGTSGGEWSYEQYF
TRBD2	-	TRBV7-9	TRBJ2-3	17	TGTGCCAGCAGCTTAACCGCGGGACTAGCGGGCACAGATACGCAGTATTTT	CASSLTAGLAGTDTQYF